The 10 T cell receptor beta chains presented below share a single source sample, sequenced in a study of T cells in localized non-small cell lung cancer. The method was immunoSEQ multiplex PCR; TCRdb's version includes in-frame clones alone and lacks a portion of them. The table lists 25,000 to 35,000 clones, approximately 84% of them singletons. Here the sequenced sample was peripheral blood mononuclear cells, taken before any cancer treatment. These receptors all come from a man aged 40-75 years with stage III lung adenocarcinoma.

This chain joins TRBV6-6 and TRBJ2-7; perhaps TRBD1 as D (6 bases). The CDR3 totals 14 residues. Trimming shortened V by 0 bases and J by 11 bases, and 17 bases separated the two germline ends. Germline-derived CDR1 and CDR2 are MNHNY and SVGAGI (reference sequence). The CDR3 DNA reads as TGTGCCAGCAGTTACTCGACACCTAACAGGGCGGAGTACTTC. Translated, it gives CASSYSTPNRAEYF.

The V gene is TRBV5-1, the J gene TRBJ2-1; 8 bases fit TRBD2. The CDR3 runs 15 residues. Looked up from germline, CDR1 is SGHRS and CDR2 is YFSETQ. Germline trimming cut 0 bases from V and 5 bases from J; bases unmatched to any gene: 4. CDR3 sequence: CASSLAVGGDNEQFF. CDR3 bases: TGCGCCAGCAGCTTGGCTGTCGGGGGGGACAATGAGCAGTTCTTC.

The chain has TRBV18 and TRBJ1-1, with 8 bases lining up with TRBD1. V lost 3 bases, J lost 6 bases, and 12 bases stayed unmatched. CDR3 length: 16 amino acids. Germline V CDR1 and CDR2: KGHSH, LQKENI. CDR3 amino acids: CASSPANGQGFAEAFF. CDR3 nucleotide sequence: TGTGCCAGCTCACCCGCCAATGGACAGGGATTCGCTGAAGCTTTCTTT.

The rearrangement uses TRBV18 and TRBJ2-5, with D unresolved. Per the germline V gene, CDR1 is KGHSH and CDR2 is LQKENI. The CDR3 length is 14 residues. Trimming removed 8 bases from V and 0 bases from J, with 13 bases in between. CDR3 residues: CASRGPANQETQYF. CDR3 coding DNA: TGTGCCAGCCGTGGGCCCGCGAACCAAGAGACCCAGTACTTC.

The chain recombines TRBV5-4 with TRBJ1-2, with D maybe TRBD1 (5 bases). Trimming took 4 bases from V and 8 from J, leaving 24 bases between them. The CDR3 has 16 amino acids. Per the germline V gene, CDR1 is SGHNT and CDR2 is YYREEE (reference sequence). The CDR3 DNA is TGTGCCAGCAGCCCTTCAAACCAGGGAGGGGTCAGGGGCTACACCTTC. Translating gives CASSPSNQGGVRGYTF.

The genes are TRBV6-1 and TRBJ1-2, with D possibly TRBD1 on 5 matching bases. Trimming pared 4 bases from V and 1 base from J, leaving 16 bases between. The CDR3 is made up of 16 amino acids. The germline V gene has CDR1 MNHNS and CDR2 SASEGT. CDR3 sequence (DNA): TGTGCCAGCAGTGTTCGGGGGACGGGGAATAACTATGGCTACACCTTC. The encoded protein is CASSVRGTGNNYGYTF.

The chain couples TRBV2 to TRBJ1-5; D is unresolved. The germline V gene encodes CDR1 SNHLY and CDR2 FYNNEI. CDR3 length equals 13 residues. The V end was cut by 8 bases, the J end by 0 bases, with 8 bases between. CDR3 in amino acids: CASSYNSNQPQHF. CDR3 DNA sequence: TGTGCCAGCTCCTATAATAGCAATCAGCCCCAGCATTTT.

The chain links TRBV5-1 to TRBJ2-7, with 7 bases fitting TRBD1. The CDR3 runs 14 residues. Germline CDR1 and CDR2: SGHRS and YFSETQ. V dropped 5 bases and J dropped 7; count of bases not matched to a gene: 12. CDR3 nucleotide sequence: TGCGCCAGCAGTTTTTCCGGGACAGATTTGGAGCAGTACTTC. This translates into CASSFSGTDLEQYF. Combining the CDR3 with reference TRBV5-1 and TRBJ2-7 gives the whole variable domain KAGVTQTPRYLIKTRGQQVTLSCSPISGHRSVSWYQQTPGQGLQFLFEYFSETQRNKGNFPGRFSGRQFSNSRSEMNVSTLELGDSALYLCASSFSGTDLEQYFGPGTRLTVT.

The genes are TRBV6-5 and TRBJ1-1, with D unresolved. V gave up 6 bases and J gave up 3 bases, with 11 bases separating them. CDR1 MNHEY and CDR2 SVGAGI come from the germline V gene. This CDR3 spans 13 amino acids. In DNA, the CDR3 is TGTGCCAGCAGCAATGCCCGCGACACTGAAGCTTTCTTT. Amino acids: CASSNARDTEAFF.

The chain recombines TRBV28 with TRBJ1-2; 7 bases align to TRBD1. With 5 bases clipped from V and 8 bases from J, the junction kept 8 bases outside the gene matches. CDR3 length: 13 amino acids. Looked up from germline, CDR1 is MDHEN and CDR2 is SYDVKM. In DNA form, the CDR3 reads TGTGCCAGCAGTCTAACAGGGGTAGGCGGCTACACCTTC. It codes for CASSLTGVGGYTF.